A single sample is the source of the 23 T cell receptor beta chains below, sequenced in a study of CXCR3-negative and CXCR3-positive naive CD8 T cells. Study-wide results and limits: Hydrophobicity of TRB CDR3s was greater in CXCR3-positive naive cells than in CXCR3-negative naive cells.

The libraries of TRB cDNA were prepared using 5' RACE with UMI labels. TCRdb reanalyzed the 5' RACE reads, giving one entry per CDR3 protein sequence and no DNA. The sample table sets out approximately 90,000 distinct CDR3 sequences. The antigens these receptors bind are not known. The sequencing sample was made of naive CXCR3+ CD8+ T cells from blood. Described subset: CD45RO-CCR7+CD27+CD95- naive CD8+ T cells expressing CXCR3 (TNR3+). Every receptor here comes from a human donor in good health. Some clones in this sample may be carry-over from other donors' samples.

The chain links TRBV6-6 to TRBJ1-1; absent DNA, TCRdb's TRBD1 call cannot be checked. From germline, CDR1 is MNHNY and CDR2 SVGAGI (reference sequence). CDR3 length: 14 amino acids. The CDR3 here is CASSETAGDTEAFF.

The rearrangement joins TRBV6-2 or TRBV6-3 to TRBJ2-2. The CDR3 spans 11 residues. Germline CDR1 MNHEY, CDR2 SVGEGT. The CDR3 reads CASSTTGELFF.

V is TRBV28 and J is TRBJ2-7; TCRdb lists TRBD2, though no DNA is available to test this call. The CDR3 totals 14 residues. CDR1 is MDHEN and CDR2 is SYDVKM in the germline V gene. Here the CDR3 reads CASSFTEGSYEQYF.

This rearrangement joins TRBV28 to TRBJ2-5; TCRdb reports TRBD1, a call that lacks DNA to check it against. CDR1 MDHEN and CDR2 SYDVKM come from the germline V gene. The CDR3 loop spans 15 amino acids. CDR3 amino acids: CAAEPDGSWGEAQYF.

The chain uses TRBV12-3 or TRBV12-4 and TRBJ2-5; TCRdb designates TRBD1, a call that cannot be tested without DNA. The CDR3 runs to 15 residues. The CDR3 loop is CASSSVAEPGETQYF.

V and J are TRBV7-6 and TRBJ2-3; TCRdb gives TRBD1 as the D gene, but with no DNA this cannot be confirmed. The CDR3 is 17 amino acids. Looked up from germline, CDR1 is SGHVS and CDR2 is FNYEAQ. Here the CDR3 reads CASSLISRDRSTDTQYF.

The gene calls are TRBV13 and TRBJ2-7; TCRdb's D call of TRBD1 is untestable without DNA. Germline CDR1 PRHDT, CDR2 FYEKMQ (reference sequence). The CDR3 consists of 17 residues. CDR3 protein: CASSPGQGGAGGNEQYF.

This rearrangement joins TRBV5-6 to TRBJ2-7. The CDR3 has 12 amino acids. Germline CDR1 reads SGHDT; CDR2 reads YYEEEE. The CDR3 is CASSLATYEQYF.

The CDR3 reads CASSHLGDTEAFF. The rearrangement joins TRBV5-1 to TRBJ1-1. Germline V gene lookup returns CDR1 SGHRS and CDR2 YFSETQ. The CDR3 has 13 amino acids.

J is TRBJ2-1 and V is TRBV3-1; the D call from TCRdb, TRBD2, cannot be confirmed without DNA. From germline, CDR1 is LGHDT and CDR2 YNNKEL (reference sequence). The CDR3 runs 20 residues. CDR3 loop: CASSQVIPFSQDRSYNEQFF.

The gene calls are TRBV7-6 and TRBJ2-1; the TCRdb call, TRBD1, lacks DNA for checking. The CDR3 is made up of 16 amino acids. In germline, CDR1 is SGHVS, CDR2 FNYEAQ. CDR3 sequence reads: CASSNPQGGAHNEQFF. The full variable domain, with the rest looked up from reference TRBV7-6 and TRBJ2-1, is GAGVSQSPRYKVTKRGQDVALRCDPISGHVSLYWYRQALGQGPEFLTYFNYEAQQDKSGLPNDRFSAERPEGSISTLTIQRTEQRDSAMYRCASSNPQGGAHNEQFFGPGTRLTVL.

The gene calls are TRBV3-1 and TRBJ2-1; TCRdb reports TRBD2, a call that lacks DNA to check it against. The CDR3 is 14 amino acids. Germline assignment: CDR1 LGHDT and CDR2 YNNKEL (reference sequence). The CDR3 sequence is CASSRRLGVDEQFF.

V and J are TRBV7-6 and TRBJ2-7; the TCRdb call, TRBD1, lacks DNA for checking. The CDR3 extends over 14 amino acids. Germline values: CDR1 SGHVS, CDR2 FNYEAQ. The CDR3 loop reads CASSLDGQGYEQYF.

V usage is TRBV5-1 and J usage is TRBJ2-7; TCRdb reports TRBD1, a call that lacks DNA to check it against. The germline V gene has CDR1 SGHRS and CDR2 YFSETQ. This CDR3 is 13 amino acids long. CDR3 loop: CASSPWGGTEQYF.

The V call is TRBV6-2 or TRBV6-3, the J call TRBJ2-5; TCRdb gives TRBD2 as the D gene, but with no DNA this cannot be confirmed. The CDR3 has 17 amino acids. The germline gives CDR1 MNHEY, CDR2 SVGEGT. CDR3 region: CASSTVTSVLSRETQYF.

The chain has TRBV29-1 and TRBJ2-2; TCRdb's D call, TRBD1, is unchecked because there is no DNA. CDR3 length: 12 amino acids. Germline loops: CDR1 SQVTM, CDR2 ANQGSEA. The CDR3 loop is CSGTGGTGELFF.

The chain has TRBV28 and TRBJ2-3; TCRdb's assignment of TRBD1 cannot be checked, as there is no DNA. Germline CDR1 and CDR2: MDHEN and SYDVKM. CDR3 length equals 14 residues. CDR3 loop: CASSHTGGADTQYF.

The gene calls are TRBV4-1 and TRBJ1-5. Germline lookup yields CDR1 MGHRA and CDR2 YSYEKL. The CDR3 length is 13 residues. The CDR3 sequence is CASSPFGDQPQHF.

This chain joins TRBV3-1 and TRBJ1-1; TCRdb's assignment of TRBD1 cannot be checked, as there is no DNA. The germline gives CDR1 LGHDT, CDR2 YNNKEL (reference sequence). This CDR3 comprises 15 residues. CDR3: CASSPVWGGNTEAFF.

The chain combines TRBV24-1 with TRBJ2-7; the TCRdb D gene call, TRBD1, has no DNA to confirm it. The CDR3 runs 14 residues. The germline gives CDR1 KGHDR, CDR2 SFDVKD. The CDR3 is CATSDTGGGYEQYF.

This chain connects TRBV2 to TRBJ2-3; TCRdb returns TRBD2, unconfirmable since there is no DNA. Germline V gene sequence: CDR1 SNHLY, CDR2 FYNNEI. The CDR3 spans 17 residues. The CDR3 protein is CASSDIDRGTRVDTQYF.

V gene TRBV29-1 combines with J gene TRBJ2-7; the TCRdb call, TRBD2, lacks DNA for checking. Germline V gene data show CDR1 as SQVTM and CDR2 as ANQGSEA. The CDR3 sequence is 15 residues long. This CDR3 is CSVESGREGSYEQYF.

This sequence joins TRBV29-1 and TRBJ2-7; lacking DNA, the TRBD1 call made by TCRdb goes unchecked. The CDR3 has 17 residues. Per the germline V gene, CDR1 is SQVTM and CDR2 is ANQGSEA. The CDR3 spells CSVVGGGGRGTPYEQYF.